This paragraph covers one T cell receptor beta chain sequence. These data are taken from a study of blood T cell repertoires in COVID-19. At the level of the study: Nucleic acid was either cDNA or gDNA, and it came from T cells, B-cell-depleted T cells, or PBMCs.

V trimming: 1 base; J trimming: 14 bases; junction bases outside the gene matches: 12. Germline CDR1 and CDR2: SGHRS and YFSETQ. The CDR3 consists of 15 residues. The age range of participants was 18 to 89 years, with residence in approximately 25 US areas. Original methodology: The authors estimated nucleated cell counts from reference gene primer amplification. Assay used: immunoSEQ multiplex PCR; TCRdb lists only in-frame clones, some missing. V and J calls and clone size are copied from that table; D and trimming were computed from the DNA. The repertoire holds roughly 420,000 clones, with around nine tenths as singletons.

Sequencing was performed on PBMCs or T cells enriched from blood (not recorded which). This clonotype was sampled from a woman aged 25 to 39 with acute COVID-19. The chain has TRBV5-1 and TRBJ1-6; 7 bases are shared with TRBD1. The DNA of the CDR3 is TGCGCCAGCAGCTTGCACAATCGACAGGGTGGAACCCTCCACTTT. Its protein is CASSLHNRQGGTLHF.